This T cell receptor beta chain stems from a study of blood T cell repertoires in COVID-19. In the study overall: T cells, B-cell-depleted T cells, or PBMCs supplied cDNA or gDNA.

Seattle enrolled patients during active infection and tracked them longitudinally. Profiling relied on immunoSEQ multiplex PCR, and the TCRdb table lists in-frame clones only, not all of them. The sample includes 270,000 or so clones, 89% of them seen just once. From germline, CDR1 is MNHEY and CDR2 SMNVEV (reference sequence). The CDR3 consists of 15 residues. The ends were cut back, 10 bases at V and 0 bases at J, with 18 bases in the middle. This TCR came from a woman aged 30 to 39 with COVID-19, enrolled during active disease. The V call is TRBV27, the J call TRBJ1-1, with D perhaps matching TRBD1 (6 bases). Sequencing used peripheral blood. The CDR3 DNA follows: TGTGCCACCTCCCGACAGGCGAACATGAACACTGAAGCTTTCTTT. This encodes CATSRQANMNTEAFF.